Listed here are 23 T cell receptor beta chains from one sample, sequenced in a study of blood T cell repertoires in COVID-19. The assay was immunoSEQ multiplex PCR, and TCRdb's table has in-frame clones only and misses some. The sample carries a few hundred thousand clones, 70% to 90% recorded once. Source material: peripheral blood. These receptors came from a woman between 50 and 59 years old who had recovered from COVID-19.

Here the CDR3 DNA reads TGTGCCACCAGTGATCCCGGACTAGCGGGGGGCAGCGATACGCAGTATTTT. This translates into CATSDPGLAGGSDTQYF. The J gene is TRBJ2-3, the V gene TRBV24-1; 14 bases agree with TRBD2. Per germline, CDR1 KGHDR and CDR2 SFDVKD. CDR3 size: 17 residues. V shed 3 bases, J shed 6 bases, and the junction held 7 bases outside the gene matches.

This clone was seen only once. The chain employs TRBV18 and TRBJ1-1; 10 positions agree with TRBD1. The CDR3 runs to 16 residues. V lost 6 bases to trimming and J lost 1 base; unmatched junction nucleotides: 8. Per germline, CDR1 KGHSH and CDR2 LQKENI. The CDR3 loop is CASSQGTGEWNTEAFF. CDR3 bases: TGTGCCAGCTCGCAAGGGACAGGGGAGTGGAACACTGAAGCTTTCTTT. The full variable domain, in which reference TRBV18 and TRBJ1-1 provide the parts outside the CDR3, is NAGVMQNPRHLVRRRGQEARLRCSPMKGHSHVYWYRQLPEEGLKFMVYLQKENIIDESGMPKERFSAEFPKEGPSILRIQQVVRGDSAAYFCASSQGTGEWNTEAFFGQGTRLTVV.

The rearrangement joins TRBV18 to TRBJ1-6; no clear D gene. CDR1 is KGHSH and CDR2 is LQKENI in the germline V gene. Trimming pared 4 bases from V and 0 bases from J, leaving 10 bases between. This CDR3 has 16 amino acids. The CDR3 DNA follows: TGTGCCAGCTCACGAACCTCGAGCTCCTATAATTCACCCCTCCACTTT. Residues: CASSRTSSSYNSPLHF.

The chain employs TRBV28 and TRBJ1-5; 9 positions match TRBD1. Trimming took 8 bases from V and 6 from J; bases not matched to a gene: 8. Germline CDR1 MDHEN, CDR2 SYDVKM. There are 14 residues in the CDR3. The CDR3 reads CASVNRGLLQPQHF. The CDR3 coding sequence is TGTGCCAGCGTAAACAGGGGGCTTCTTCAGCCCCAGCATTTT.

The rearrangement links TRBV27 to TRBJ1-2; no clear D gene. Germline CDR1 reads MNHEY; CDR2 reads SMNVEV (reference sequence). The V end was cut by 3 bases, the J end by 4 bases, with 12 bases between. This CDR3 comprises 14 residues. CDR3 sequence: CASSLAAGAYGYTF. The CDR3 DNA reads as TGTGCCAGCAGTTTGGCTGCCGGAGCCTATGGCTACACCTTC.

The CDR3, as DNA: TGTGCCAGTAAACGGGGGGGCGGGCAGCCCCAGCATTTT. Amino acids: CASKRGGGQPQHF. The chain couples TRBV19 to TRBJ1-5, with TRBD1 as a possible D gene (6 bases). Trimming took 7 bases from V and 7 from J, leaving 14 bases between them. The CDR3 extends over 13 amino acids. Looked up from germline, CDR1 is LNHDA and CDR2 is SQIVND (reference sequence).

This sequence joins TRBV30 and TRBJ2-1; a possible D gene is TRBD1 (6 bases). Trimming took off 5 bases at V and 4 bases at J, with 9 bases between the two ends. The length of the CDR3 is 12 residues. Germline values: CDR1 GTSNPN, CDR2 SVGIG (reference sequence). CDR3 residues: CAWAGQYNEQFF. The CDR3 nucleotides are TGTGCCTGGGCCGGACAGTACAATGAGCAGTTCTTC.

The genes are TRBV7-8 and TRBJ1-1; the match to TRBD1 covers 9 bases. The germline CDR1 and CDR2 sequences are SGHVS and FQNEAQ. The J segment lost 4 bases and the V segment lost 7 bases, leaving 10 bases of the junction unmatched. CDR3 length: 15 amino acids. CDR3 amino acids: CASTRIGQGSTEAFF. The CDR3 DNA reads as TGTGCCAGCACCAGAATCGGACAGGGGTCCACTGAAGCTTTCTTT.

V usage is TRBV6-2 or TRBV6-3 and J usage is TRBJ1-4; D is ambiguous. V lost 4 bases, J lost 0 bases, and 15 bases lay in between. Looked up from germline, CDR1 is MNHEY and CDR2 is SVGEGT. The CDR3 consists of 17 residues. The CDR3 protein is CASSLRRLEATNEKLFF. CDR3 bases: TGTGCCAGCAGTTTGCGACGGCTAGAGGCAACTAATGAAAAACTGTTTTTT.

The V and J genes are TRBV7-3 and TRBJ2-3, with TRBD1 matching 7 bases. Germline-derived CDR1 and CDR2 are SGHTA and FQGTGA. CDR3 size: 13 residues. The junction had 1 base not matched to a gene; V was cut back by 1 base and J by 6 bases. The CDR3 sequence: CASSLIRGDTQYF. CDR3 in DNA: TGTGCCAGCAGCTTAATCAGGGGGGATACGCAGTATTTT. Based on the CDR3 plus reference TRBV7-3 and TRBJ2-3, the full variable domain is GAGVSQTPSNKVTEKGKYVELRCDPISGHTALYWYRQSLGQGPEFLIYFQGTGAADDSGLPNDRFFAVRPEGSVSTLKIQRTERGDSAVYLCASSLIRGDTQYFGPGTRLTVL.

The chain combines TRBV15 with TRBJ2-2, with D possibly being TRBD2 (6 bases). Germline V gene lookup returns CDR1 LNHNV and CDR2 YYDKDF (reference sequence). This CDR3 is built from 15 residues. V dropped 2 bases and J dropped 6 bases, with 13 bases sitting between them. For the CDR3, the DNA is TGTGCCACCAGCAGAACCGGGAAGCGGGCCGGGGAGCTGTTTTTT. Its translation: CATSRTGKRAGELFF.

The rearrangement joins TRBV4-3 to TRBJ2-1, with TRBD2 matching over 10 bases. The CDR3 runs to 16 residues. Germline V gives CDR1 LGHNA, CDR2 YSLEER. J lost 4 bases, V lost 2 bases, and 5 bases had no gene match. The CDR3 is CASSQRGLAEYNEQFF. As DNA, the CDR3 is TGCGCCAGCAGCCAAAGAGGACTAGCGGAGTACAATGAGCAGTTCTTC.

V is TRBV6-5 and J is TRBJ2-5; tentatively, D is TRBD2 (6 bases). Trimming removed 1 base at V and 4 bases at J, with 13 bases between. The CDR3 totals 15 residues. Germline-derived CDR1 and CDR2 are MNHEY and SVGAGI. CDR3 sequence reads: CASSYLGRGGETQYF. In nucleotides, the CDR3 is TGTGCCAGCAGTTACTTGGGTCGGGGAGGAGAGACCCAGTACTTC.

V and J are TRBV9 and TRBJ2-3, with 10 bases identical to TRBD2. V lost 4 bases to trimming and J lost 0 bases; unmatched junction nucleotides: 17. This CDR3 has 20 amino acids. Germline V gene lookup returns CDR1 SGDLS and CDR2 YYNGEE. In DNA, the CDR3 is TGTGCCAGCAGCACCTCGCTTCGGGCTAGCGGGGGACCTAGCACAGATACGCAGTATTTT. Translated, it gives CASSTSLRASGGPSTDTQYF. The complete variable domain, with remaining parts taken from reference TRBV9 and TRBJ2-3, reads DSGVTQTPKHLITATGQRVTLRCSPRSGDLSVYWYQQSLDQGLQFLIQYYNGEERAKGNILERFSAQQFPDLHSELNLSSLELGDSALYFCASSTSLRASGGPSTDTQYFGPGTRLTVL.

The rearrangement uses TRBV19 and TRBJ2-5, with D perhaps TRBD1 (7 bases). The V gene's germline CDR1 is LNHDA and CDR2 SQIVND (reference sequence). CDR3 length equals 14 residues. V was pared by 6 bases and J by 1 base, with 12 bases between. The CDR3 region is CASRRDSFQETQYF. The CDR3, as DNA: TGTGCCAGTAGGCGGGACAGCTTCCAAGAGACCCAGTACTTC.

The V gene is TRBV7-2, the J gene TRBJ2-7; the match to TRBD1 covers 10 bases. The CDR3 length is 16 residues. Germline V gene sequence: CDR1 SGHTA, CDR2 FQGNSA. Trimming at V came to 5 bases and at J to 2 bases, leaving 9 bases not matched to a gene. This CDR3 is CASSPGQGVGTYEQYF. For the CDR3, the DNA is TGTGCCAGCAGCCCCGGACAGGGGGTCGGTACCTACGAGCAGTACTTC.

The genes are TRBV2 and TRBJ2-5; 8 nucleotides agree with TRBD2. This CDR3 has 15 residues. CDR1 SNHLY and CDR2 FYNNEI come from the germline V gene. Losses at the gene ends were 6 bases for V and 5 bases for J; bases not matched to a gene: 11. The CDR3 nucleotides are TGTGCCAGCAGGGTTAGCGGGATTCTCTTTGAGACCCAGTACTTC. Amino acid sequence: CASRVSGILFETQYF.

The chain links TRBV7-9 to TRBJ2-2, with no clear D. The CDR3 is 14 residues long. Germline CDR1 reads SEHNR; CDR2 reads FQNEAQ (reference sequence). V lost 3 bases and J lost 5, with 10 bases in between. CDR3 DNA sequence: TGTGCCAGCAGCTTTTCGGTTTTAACCGGGGAGCTGTTTTTT. This encodes CASSFSVLTGELFF.

V usage is TRBV10-2 and J usage is TRBJ1-2; tentative D call: TRBD1 (5 bases). The V end was cut by 0 bases, the J end by 7 bases, with 15 bases between. The CDR3 totals 15 residues. Germline V gene data show CDR1 as WSHSY and CDR2 as SAAADI. CDR3 amino acids: CASSESGREARGYTF. As DNA, the CDR3 is TGCGCCAGCAGTGAGTCTGGCAGGGAAGCACGTGGCTACACCTTC.

V usage is TRBV28 and J usage is TRBJ2-3, with a tentative D call TRBD1 (5 bases). Germline CDR1 is MDHEN and CDR2 is SYDVKM. This CDR3 region has 15 residues. V lost 4 bases, J lost 4 bases, and 15 bases lay in between. The CDR3 loop reads CASSSGFDWADTQYF. DNA for the CDR3: TGTGCCAGCAGTTCAGGGTTCGATTGGGCAGATACGCAGTATTTT.

The chain couples TRBV27 to TRBJ1-4, with TRBD1 as a possible D gene (6 bases). The CDR3 covers 15 residues. CDR1 and CDR2 from the germline V gene are MNHEY and SMNVEV (reference sequence). Deletions cut 3 bases from V and 5 bases from J, with 13 bases between. The CDR3 region has the DNA TGTGCCAGCAGTTTCGGGGGGGGCCTGAATGAAAAACTGTTTTTT. It encodes CASSFGGGLNEKLFF.

The gene calls are TRBV7-2 and TRBJ2-2; maybe TRBD1 (6 bases). CDR3 length: 17 amino acids. The germline V and J ends were trimmed by 2 bases and 7 bases, with 20 bases remaining between them. Germline V gene data show CDR1 as SGHTA and CDR2 as FQGNSA. CDR3 nucleotide sequence: TGTGCCAGCAGCTTACCGGGGCGGGCAGGGGTGGTCGGGGAGCTGTTTTTT. As protein: CASSLPGRAGVVGELFF.

This clone was picked up one time. The chain couples TRBV28 to TRBJ1-2; a possible D gene is TRBD1 (5 bases). The CDR3 has 15 amino acids. V was shortened by 1 base and J by 8 bases, with 17 bases between the two germline ends. The germline V gene encodes CDR1 MDHEN and CDR2 SYDVKM. The CDR3, as DNA: TGTGCCAGCAGTTTATCGTCGGCAGGGCTCCCGGGCTACACCTTC. The encoded protein is CASSLSSAGLPGYTF.